These 19 T cell receptor beta chains were all obtained from the same sample, sequenced in a study of T cell responses to AZD1222 COVID-19 vaccine (dated by TCRdb to about 2021). Receptors were amplified or captured by the immunoSEQ multiplex PCR assay. The table was pulled from immuneACCESS by TCRdb, which kept in-frame rearrangements only. Such tables lose some clones; where checked, under half of the loss comes from unresolved V genes, and the rest has no known cause. The sample records approximately 130,000 clones, approximately 91% of which are singletons. The ten largest clones take up 1.5% to 2% of the sample. The time point tag for this specimen amounts to: baseline before first vaccination. Sequencing was performed on peripheral blood, taken on day 0 of AZD1222 vaccination. The receptors were gathered from an adult in good health.

This sequence joins TRBV3-1 (or the pseudogene TRBV3-2) and TRBJ2-2, with TRBD2 identical over 12 bases. The CDR3 totals 17 residues. Losses at the gene ends were 7 bases for V and 6 bases for J; bases not matched to a gene: 12. Germline V gives CDR1 LGHDT, CDR2 YNNKEL (reference sequence). The CDR3 sequence is CASNGLAGLGSSGELFF. As DNA, the CDR3 is TGTGCCAGCAACGGACTAGCGGGGTTAGGCAGTTCCGGGGAGCTGTTTTTT.

The genes are TRBV3-1 (or the pseudogene TRBV3-2) and TRBJ1-6; no firm D call. CDR1 is LGHDT, CDR2 YNNKEL, per germline (reference sequence). Between the trimmed V and J ends, which lost 3 bases and 7 bases, there was a span of 19 bases. This CDR3 has 17 amino acids. CDR3 in DNA: TGTGCCAGCAGCCACCGCACGGAAACCGTAAAAAATTCACCCCTCCACTTT. This sequence encodes CASSHRTETVKNSPLHF.

The rearrangement uses TRBV19 and TRBJ1-6, with a tentative D call TRBD1 (6 bases). V was trimmed by 0 bases and J by 7 bases, leaving 10 bases between them. The CDR3 sequence is 15 residues long. Germline CDR1 LNHDA, CDR2 SQIVND (reference sequence). The CDR3 sequence is CASSIDRQENSPLHF. In DNA form, the CDR3 reads TGTGCCAGTAGTATAGACAGACAGGAGAATTCACCCCTCCACTTT.

V gene TRBV27 combines with J gene TRBJ2-5, with D tentatively TRBD2 (5 bases). Trimming removed 9 bases at V and 7 bases at J, with 15 bases between. Per the germline V gene, CDR1 is MNHEY and CDR2 is SMNVEV (reference sequence). This CDR3 is built from 12 residues. In DNA, the CDR3 is TGTGCCAGAGTTGGAGGTAGTTGGACCCAGTACTTC. Protein sequence: CARVGGSWTQYF.

With respect to this clone: This specimen includes other DNA sequences encoding the same CDR3. The chain is built from TRBV9 and TRBJ2-5; TRBD2 is a possible D gene (5 bases). The V end lost 0 bases, the J end lost 2 bases, and 11 bases lay between the germline ends. Germline CDR1 SGDLS, CDR2 YYNGEE. The CDR3 spans 15 residues. The CDR3 DNA follows: TGTGCCAGCAGCGTAGCCGGGGTGGGACAAGAGACCCAGTACTTC. This gives the protein CASSVAGVGQETQYF.

The chain combines TRBV7-9 with TRBJ2-7; D is possibly TRBD2 (5 bases). Germline CDR1 is SEHNR and CDR2 is FQNEAQ (reference sequence). V lost 2 bases to trimming and J lost 2 bases, with 10 bases between them. The CDR3 has 14 amino acids. The CDR3 sequence is CASSLSRGTYEQYF. The CDR3 DNA reads TGTGCCAGCAGCTTATCCCGGGGAACCTACGAGCAGTACTTC. Complete variable domain (other parts from reference TRBV7-9 and TRBJ2-7): DTGVSQNPRHKITKRGQNVTFRCDPISEHNRLYWYRQTLGQGPEFLTYFQNEAQLEKSRLLSDRFSAERPKGSFSTLEIQRTEQGDSAMYLCASSLSRGTYEQYFGPGTRLTVT.

The chain has TRBV29-1 and TRBJ2-7; 9 bases agree with TRBD2. CDR3 size: 15 residues. Germline CDR1 is SQVTM and CDR2 is ANQGSEA. With V trimmed by 7 bases and J by 4 bases, 14 bases remained unmatched. The CDR3 DNA reads TGCAGCGCCAAGGTGTATAGCGGGAGCGTGTACGAGCAGTACTTC. This codes for CSAKVYSGSVYEQYF.

The chain employs TRBV27 and TRBJ1-2; maybe TRBD1 (6 bases). Trimming removed 6 bases from V and 4 bases from J, with 18 bases in between. CDR1 MNHEY and CDR2 SMNVEV come from the germline V gene (reference sequence). The CDR3 spans 15 residues. CDR3 residues: CASSSHGGQVYGYTF. As DNA, the CDR3 is TGTGCCAGCAGCTCACACGGGGGGCAGGTCTATGGCTACACCTTC.

This clone was observed a single time. The chain recombines TRBV19 with TRBJ2-1; 12 positions match TRBD2. V was pared by 6 bases and J by 0 bases, with 9 bases of the junction left unmatched. The CDR3 runs to 18 residues. Looked up from germline, CDR1 is LNHDA and CDR2 is SQIVND (reference sequence). CDR3 region: CASRDRLAGALSYNEQFF. Here the CDR3 DNA reads TGTGCCAGTAGAGACCGACTAGCGGGGGCTCTCTCCTACAATGAGCAGTTCTTC.

V gene TRBV6-5 combines with J gene TRBJ1-5, with D possibly matching TRBD1 (5 bases). This CDR3 comprises 15 residues. Trimming took off 4 bases at V and 4 bases at J, with 14 bases between the two ends. Germline lookup yields CDR1 MNHEY and CDR2 SVGAGI. DNA of the CDR3: TGTGCCAGCAGTTCCCCACGGGGGGGGAATCAGCCCCAGCATTTT. This codes for CASSSPRGGNQPQHF.

The V gene is TRBV19, the J gene TRBJ2-2; 9 nucleotides agree with TRBD2. From germline, CDR1 is LNHDA and CDR2 SQIVND (reference sequence). There are 15 residues in the CDR3. The J segment lost 5 bases and the V segment lost 7 bases, leaving 8 bases of the junction unmatched. The CDR3 DNA sequence: TGTGCCAGTAAGATAGCGGGAGTAGAGACCGGGGAGCTGTTTTTT. Translation gives CASKIAGVETGELFF. Using reference TRBV19 and TRBJ2-2 for the parts outside the CDR3, the full variable domain is DGGITQSPKYLFRKEGQNVTLSCEQNLNHDAMYWYRQDPGQGLRLIYYSQIVNDFQKGDIAEGYSVSREKKESFPLTVTSAQKNPTAFYLCASKIAGVETGELFFGEGSRLTVL.

This clone was found once. The chain recombines TRBV4-3 with TRBJ2-1, with a possible D match to TRBD1 (6 bases). The CDR3 is 15 amino acids. Germline V gene data show CDR1 as LGHNA and CDR2 as YSLEER. Trimming took off 0 bases at V and 5 bases at J, with 11 bases between the two ends. CDR3 loop: CASSQEGAADNEQFF. The CDR3 DNA follows: TGCGCCAGCAGCCAAGAGGGGGCCGCGGACAATGAGCAGTTCTTC.

The rearrangement links TRBV7-2 to TRBJ2-1, with D maybe TRBD2 (5 bases). The CDR3 loop spans 16 amino acids. In germline, CDR1 is SGHTA, CDR2 FQGNSA. The V and J ends lost 1 base and 5 bases respectively, with 15 bases between them. The CDR3 is CASSLGFSLAHNEQFF. The CDR3 DNA reads as TGTGCCAGCAGCTTAGGCTTCAGCCTAGCCCACAATGAGCAGTTCTTC.

The rearrangement uses TRBV5-1 and TRBJ1-2, with 11 bases lining up with TRBD1. The CDR3 sequence is 17 residues long. Germline V gene sequence: CDR1 SGHRS, CDR2 YFSETQ. J gave up 5 bases and V 0 bases, and 9 bases lay outside the gene matches. The CDR3 loop reads CASSLGTGGSGRYGYTF. In nucleotides, the CDR3 is TGCGCCAGCAGCTTGGGGACAGGGGGCTCCGGGAGGTATGGCTACACCTTC.

The chain combines TRBV24-1 with TRBJ1-2; D gene ambiguous. This CDR3 region has 12 residues. CDR1 is KGHDR, CDR2 SFDVKD, per germline. Trimming cost V 1 base and J 9 bases, with 8 bases left between them. The CDR3 nucleotides are TGTGCCACCAGTGATTTCTCGGAGAGCTACACCTTC. This sequence encodes CATSDFSESYTF.

The V call is TRBV29-1, the J call TRBJ1-6; D ambiguous. V was pared by 4 bases and J by 7 bases, with 11 bases between. The germline gives CDR1 SQVTM, CDR2 ANQGSEA. The length of the CDR3 is 13 residues. CDR3 loop: CSVVEGTNSPLHF. The CDR3 nucleotides read TGCAGCGTTGTGGAGGGAACCAATTCACCCCTCCACTTT.

The V call is TRBV18, the J call TRBJ1-1; the D is unclear. CDR3 length equals 13 residues. Trimming removed 4 bases from V and 3 bases from J, with 9 bases in between. The germline V gene has CDR1 KGHSH and CDR2 LQKENI. CDR3 DNA sequence: TGTGCCAGCTCACTTCGCGGGGACACTGAAGCTTTCTTT. Residues: CASSLRGDTEAFF.

V gene TRBV18 combines with J gene TRBJ1-6; D ambiguous. The CDR3 length is 13 residues. Per germline, CDR1 KGHSH and CDR2 LQKENI. Trimming removed 2 bases from V and 5 bases from J, with 4 bases in between. The CDR3 spells CASSPDHNSPLHF. The CDR3 DNA reads as TGTGCCAGCTCACCAGACCATAATTCACCCCTCCACTTT. The full variable domain, completed using reference TRBV18 and TRBJ1-6, is NAGVMQNPRHLVRRRGQEARLRCSPMKGHSHVYWYRQLPEEGLKFMVYLQKENIIDESGMPKERFSAEFPKEGPSILRIQQVVRGDSAAYFCASSPDHNSPLHFGNGTRLTVT.

The chain combines TRBV19 with TRBJ2-6, with D maybe TRBD1 (6 bases). The CDR3 contains 19 residues. With 1 base removed from V and 1 base from J, the gap between germline ends came to 17 bases. Germline V lookup: CDR1 LNHDA, CDR2 SQIVND (reference sequence). This chain's CDR3 is CASSIVGRGQTSGANVLTF. CDR3 bases: TGTGCCAGTAGTATAGTGGGCAGGGGCCAGACATCTGGGGCCAACGTCCTGACTTTC.